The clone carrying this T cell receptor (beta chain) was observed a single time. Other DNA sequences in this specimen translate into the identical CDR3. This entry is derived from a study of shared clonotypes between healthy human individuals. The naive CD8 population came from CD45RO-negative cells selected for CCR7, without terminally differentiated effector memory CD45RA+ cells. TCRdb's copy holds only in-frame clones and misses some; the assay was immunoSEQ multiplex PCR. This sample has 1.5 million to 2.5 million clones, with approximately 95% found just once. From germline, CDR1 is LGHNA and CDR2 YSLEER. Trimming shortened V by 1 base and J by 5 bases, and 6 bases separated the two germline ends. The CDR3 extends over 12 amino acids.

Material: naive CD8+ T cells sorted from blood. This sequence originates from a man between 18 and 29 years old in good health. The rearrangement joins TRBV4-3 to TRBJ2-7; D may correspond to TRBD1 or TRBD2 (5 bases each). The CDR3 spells CASSQGGDEQYF. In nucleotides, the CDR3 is TGCGCCAGCAGCCAAGGAGGGGACGAGCAGTACTTC.